This T cell receptor (beta chain) was profiled in a study of monozygotic twins with inflammatory bowel disease. Broader study findings: Sharing of clonotypes with others was lower in IBD patients than in healthy twins, and this was especially so with disease activity. Support for a single strong signal or clonotype associated with IBD was absent.

Two nested PCRs, roughly 17 and 9 cycles, amplified TCRalpha and TCRbeta cDNA. Following a re-call of the 5' RACE reads, TCRdb has one entry per CDR3 protein and lacks DNA. The sample totals 170,000 or so distinct CDR3 sequences; its top ten clones hold around 6.8%. The blood volume drawn from each donor was around 2.6 ml. This CDR3 comprises 15 residues. The germline CDR1 and CDR2 sequences are SGHRS and YFSETQ. Regarding this clonotype: The antigen is unknown.

The receptor was isolated from a human donor with ulcerative colitis or Crohn's disease, or a healthy co-twin of an affected twin (not recorded which). J is TRBJ2-7 and V is TRBV5-1; TCRdb outputs TRBD2, but without DNA this stays unchecked. The sample consisted of blood. The chain's CDR3 is CASRSPGASSYEQYF.